The text below deals with one T cell receptor beta chain. Extraction and reverse transcription of RNA yielded cDNA as the sequencing template. Using immunoSEQ multiplex PCR, the repertoire was profiled, and TCRdb retains in-frame clones only, with some absent. The sample comprises around 140,000 clones, roughly 86% of which are singletons, and over 10% rests with the top ten. Treatment noted: oral pan-JAK inhibitor, 5-10 mg twice daily. These data are taken from a study of CD8+ T cells in alopecia areata. The CDR3 consists of 13 residues. Trimming took 2 bases from V and 7 from J, leaving 12 bases between them. The germline gives CDR1 SEHNR, CDR2 FQNEAQ (reference sequence).

The TCR originated in a human donor with alopecia areata. This rearrangement joins TRBV7-9 to TRBJ2-7; D not certain. The specimen was CD8+ T cells sorted from blood, collected at week 4, from a patient treated with tofacitinib. DNA of the CDR3: TGTGCCAGCAGCTTATCGGAGTCCCGAGAGCAGTACTTC. Translation: CASSLSESREQYF.